This T cell receptor beta chain was documented in a study of naive and memory T cell subsets. The SP2 primer and nested alpha and beta constant region primers amplified ligated cDNA in four rounds. TCRdb reprocessed the 5' RACE reads via MiXCR and lists one record per CDR3 protein. The repertoire consists of some 60,000 distinct CDR3 sequences, with 6% to 8.5% occurring once and the leading ten covering nearly 10%. The ends were cut back, 4 bases at V and 8 bases at J, with 14 bases in the middle. This CDR3 is built from 13 residues. A UMI-containing oligonucleotide was joined by 3' ligation to the TCR cDNA template. This clonotype was recorded at least ten times.

The gene calls are TRBV12-3 or TRBV12-4 and TRBJ1-1; no firm D call. This clonotype originated in a female donor in good health. The CDR3 is CASSSWTSGEAFF. DNA for the CDR3: TGTGCCAGCAGTTCCTGGACGAGTGGAGAAGCTTTCTTT.